Each of the 21 T cell receptor beta chains below was sequenced from the same sample in a study of T cells in Graves' hyperthyroidism and ophthalmopathy. TCR beta CDR3 region amplification was performed from RNA transcripts. HTBI primers drove first-round RT-PCR of the TCR CDR3. TCRdb re-derived calls from the multiplex PCR reads in MiXCR, one entry per CDR3 protein. The table shows around 350,000 distinct CDR3 sequences, with approximately 13% occurring only once. Material for sequencing was blood. Receptors were obtained from a woman in her late teens or twenties with Graves' hyperthyroidism.

This clonotype was seen many times. The chain employs TRBV13 and TRBJ2-7; D call uncertain. The CDR3 totals 14 residues. Trimming took 6 bases from V and 2 from J, leaving 14 bases between them. The germline V gene has CDR1 PRHDT and CDR2 FYEKMQ (reference sequence). In DNA, the CDR3 is TGTGCCAGCAGTTTAACTTCTCTCACCTACGAGCAGTACTTC. It yields the protein CASSLTSLTYEQYF.

V and J are TRBV15 and TRBJ2-1; D might be TRBD2 (6 bases). The germline V gene encodes CDR1 LNHNV and CDR2 YYDKDF (reference sequence). CDR3 length: 14 residues. Trimming took 11 bases from V and 6 from J, leaving 20 bases between them. The CDR3 loop is CAADSGVRSNEQFF. CDR3 bases: TGTGCCGCCGATAGCGGCGTCCGGAGCAATGAGCAGTTCTTC.

The chain uses TRBV11-2 and TRBJ1-1; D is unclear. Trimming left V 5 bases short and J 0 bases short, with 10 bases between. The CDR3 is 14 residues long. Germline CDR1 reads SGHAT; CDR2 reads FQNNGV. CDR3 protein: CASSVRAVNTEAFF. The CDR3 region has the DNA TGTGCCAGCAGCGTCCGGGCGGTGAACACTGAAGCTTTCTTT.

There are a few counts of this clonotype. The CDR3 DNA follows: TGTGCCAGTCATACAGGGTCCTATGGCTACACCTTC. This sequence encodes CASHTGSYGYTF. V and J are TRBV5-6 and TRBJ1-2, with a tentative D call TRBD1 (6 bases). Trimming took off 8 bases at V and 4 bases at J, with 12 bases between the two ends. Germline V gene data show CDR1 as SGHDT and CDR2 as YYEEEE. CDR3 length: 12 amino acids.

J is TRBJ2-3 and V is TRBV13, with TRBD2 as a possible D gene (5 bases). Trimming removed 5 bases at V and 3 bases at J, with 18 bases between. Germline V gives CDR1 PRHDT, CDR2 FYEKMQ (reference sequence). The CDR3 is 16 residues long. In DNA form, the CDR3 reads TGTGCCAGCAGCCCTTGGCTTCGGGGAACGACAGATACGCAGTATTTT. It specifies CASSPWLRGTTDTQYF.

In the case of this clonotype: One end of the junction varies from germline; a read error may be responsible. V and J are TRBV4-1 and TRBJ1-5, with D unresolved. The CDR3 has 17 amino acids. Germline V gene sequence: CDR1 MGHRA, CDR2 YSYEKL. CDR3 coding DNA: TGCGCCAGCAGCCAAGTGGATATGGGTTTTAGCGATCAGCCCCAGCATTTT. Translating it yields CASSQVDMGFSDQPQHF.

This clonotype was picked up many times. The V and J genes are TRBV6-2 or TRBV6-3 and TRBJ1-5; possible D gene TRBD1, 6 bases. V lost 3 bases, J lost 1 base, and 10 bases lay in between. CDR1 and CDR2 from the germline V gene are MNHEY and SVGEGT. The CDR3 length is 15 residues. The CDR3 DNA is TGTGCCAGCAGTTATACGGGGGGCAGCAATCAGCCCCAGCATTTT. Translated: CASSYTGGSNQPQHF.

This clonotype has just a few counts. CDR3 sequence reads: CSVEGPDRGLGYTF. The CDR3 coding sequence is TGCAGCGTTGAAGGCCCGGACAGGGGATTGGGCTACACCTTC. The V call is TRBV29-1, the J call TRBJ1-2; TRBD1 agrees at 9 bases. The germline CDR1 and CDR2 sequences are SQVTM and ANQGSEA. After removal of 1 base from V and 8 bases from J, the junction contained 8 bases not matched to a gene. This CDR3 is built from 14 residues. The variable domain in full, with the rest retrieved from reference TRBV29-1 and TRBJ1-2, is SAVISQKPSRDICQRGTSLTIQCQVDSQVTMMFWYRQQPGQSLTLIATANQGSEATYESGFVIDKFPISRPNLTFSTLTVSNMSPEDSSIYLCSVEGPDRGLGYTFGSGTRLTVV.

This clonotype was detected many times. The V gene is TRBV6-1, the J gene TRBJ2-1; 7 bases are shared with TRBD2. J gave up 9 bases and V 4 bases, and 6 bases lay outside the gene matches. This CDR3 is 13 amino acids long. Germline V gene sequence: CDR1 MNHNS, CDR2 SASEGT. The CDR3 DNA reads TGTGCCAGCAGTGGAGCGAGGGAGGGTGAGCAGTTCTTC. It specifies CASSGAREGEQFF.

The rearrangement uses TRBV7-3 and TRBJ2-1; tentatively, D is TRBD2 (6 bases). The CDR3 consists of 15 residues. From germline, CDR1 is SGHTA and CDR2 FQGTGA. Trimming shortened V by 5 bases and J by 3 bases, and 14 bases separated the two germline ends. Here the CDR3 DNA reads TGTGCCAGCAGCCCTCGGGACTTCGGCTACAATGAGCAGTTCTTC. This codes for CASSPRDFGYNEQFF.

Note on this clonotype: A much larger clone sits a single nucleotide away, making a read error possible. The CDR3 reads CASERGDSNQPRHF. The CDR3 region has the DNA TGTGCCAGCGAAAGGGGCGATAGCAATCAGCCCCGGCATTTT. The V call is TRBV2, the J call TRBJ1-5; tentatively, D is TRBD1 (5 bases). The V gene's germline CDR1 is SNHLY and CDR2 FYNNEI. CDR3 length: 14 residues.

V usage is TRBV19 and J usage is TRBJ1-2; D call uncertain. The CDR3 loop spans 14 amino acids. Germline-derived CDR1 and CDR2 are LNHDA and SQIVND (reference sequence). V was pared by 0 bases and J by 2 bases, with 7 bases between. The CDR3 is CASSIEWENYGYTF. CDR3 DNA: TGTGCCAGTAGTATAGAGTGGGAGAACTATGGCTACACCTTC.

This clonotype was found many times. This sequence joins TRBV5-1 and TRBJ2-4; no clear D gene. This CDR3 has 14 residues. Germline lookup yields CDR1 SGHRS and CDR2 YFSETQ. Trimming stripped 7 bases from V and 0 bases from J, with 11 bases between. The CDR3 reads CASPGILAKNIQYF. Written as DNA, the CDR3 is TGCGCCAGCCCAGGTATACTAGCCAAAAACATTCAGTACTTC. The full variable domain, with the rest looked up from reference TRBV5-1 and TRBJ2-4, is KAGVTQTPRYLIKTRGQQVTLSCSPISGHRSVSWYQQTPGQGLQFLFEYFSETQRNKGNFPGRFSGRQFSNSRSEMNVSTLELGDSALYLCASPGILAKNIQYFGAGTRLSVL.

This clonotype was detected many times. The V gene is TRBV6-1, the J gene TRBJ2-1; D possibly corresponds to TRBD1 (7 bases). Germline CDR1 and CDR2: MNHNS and SASEGT. CDR3 length equals 15 residues. V was cut by 8 bases and J by 0 bases, with 14 bases left in between. This chain's CDR3 is CASRWRDSSYNEQFF. The CDR3, as DNA: TGTGCCAGCCGTTGGAGGGACAGCTCCTACAATGAGCAGTTCTTC.

This clonotype was seen ten or more times. J is TRBJ1-6 and V is TRBV18; tentative D call: TRBD1 (5 bases). This CDR3 region has 15 residues. The germline CDR1 and CDR2 sequences are KGHSH and LQKENI. V gave up 3 bases and J gave up 0 bases, with 6 bases separating them. This CDR3 reads CASSPDISYNSPLHF. CDR3 in DNA: TGTGCCAGCTCACCGGACATCTCCTATAATTCACCCCTCCACTTT.

The table lists this clonotype with many counts. This sequence joins TRBV6-5 and TRBJ2-7; no definite D call. V was trimmed by 4 bases and J by 1 base, leaving 11 bases between them. CDR3 length equals 14 residues. The V gene's germline CDR1 is MNHEY and CDR2 SVGAGI. The CDR3 loop reads CASSSRVGSYEQYF. CDR3 sequence (DNA): TGTGCCAGCAGTTCCCGGGTGGGGTCCTACGAGCAGTACTTC.

This clonotype was counted ten times or more. This chain uses TRBV7-2 with TRBJ2-3, with 8 nucleotides matching TRBD1. Germline trimming cut 5 bases from V and 5 bases from J; bases unmatched to any gene: 9. CDR1 is SGHTA and CDR2 is FQGNSA in the germline V gene. The CDR3 contains 15 residues. In DNA, the CDR3 is TGTGCCAGCAGCGCGCGACCGGACAGGGAAGATACGCAGTATTTT. This translates into CASSARPDREDTQYF.

The rearrangement joins TRBV3-1 to TRBJ2-5; 13 bases agree with TRBD2. Germline V gene data show CDR1 as LGHDT and CDR2 as YNNKEL (reference sequence). The V and J ends lost 5 bases and 6 bases, in that order; junction bases with no gene match: 6. This CDR3 has 15 residues. CDR3 sequence reads: CASSYGTSGVQTQYF. The CDR3 region has the DNA TGTGCCAGCAGCTACGGGACTAGCGGGGTTCAGACCCAGTACTTC.

This clonotype was found many times. This chain links TRBV3-1 with TRBJ1-1; no firm D call. The CDR3 totals 17 residues. V dropped 3 bases and J dropped 0 bases, with 17 bases sitting between them. Germline CDR1 reads LGHDT; CDR2 reads YNNKEL (reference sequence). The CDR3 coding sequence is TGTGCCAGCAGCCAGTTCGGGAAGCAGTTCATGAACACTGAAGCTTTCTTT. Translating it yields CASSQFGKQFMNTEAFF.

This clonotype has a handful of counts. The chain has TRBV20-1 and TRBJ2-5, with D possibly TRBD1 on 5 matching bases. The length of the CDR3 is 13 residues. V was trimmed by 6 bases and J by 1 base, leaving 12 bases between them. The germline CDR1 and CDR2 sequences are DFQATT and SNEGSKA (reference sequence). CDR3 bases: TGCAGTGCCCAGGGTGGTTTCCAAGAGACCCAGTACTTC. As protein: CSAQGGFQETQYF.

This clonotype was observed at least ten times. This chain joins TRBV5-8 and TRBJ1-5, with D unresolved. This CDR3 spans 14 amino acids. The germline CDR1 and CDR2 sequences are SGHTS and YDEGEE. The V end lost 5 bases, the J end lost 3 bases, and 12 bases lay between the germline ends. CDR3 sequence: CASSSRFDNQPQHF. CDR3 coding DNA: TGTGCCAGCAGTTCGCGTTTTGACAATCAGCCCCAGCATTTT.